This T cell receptor beta chain was sequenced for a study of T cells in Graves' hyperthyroidism and ophthalmopathy. Trimming took 6 bases from V and 3 from J, leaving 15 bases between them. Germline values: CDR1 MRHNA, CDR2 SNTAGT. The CDR3 covers 14 residues. Those with hyperthyroidism were 18 to 65 years old, newly diagnosed, and ill for under 2 months. A roughly 10 ml volume of fresh peripheral blood provided the PBMCs. TCR beta CDR3 regions were amplified from RNA. Using the HTBI primer set, a first-round RT-PCR was run on the TCR CDR3. MiXCR, run by TCRdb on the multiplex PCR reads, gives a single entry per CDR3 protein. Of 750,000 to 950,000 distinct CDR3 sequences in the sample, over 35% are singletons; the top ten hold approximately 10%.

The genes are TRBV6-4 and TRBJ2-7; tentatively, D is TRBD1 (5 bases). This sequence originates from a man between 18 and 29 years old with Graves' hyperthyroidism. Sample: blood. The CDR3, as DNA: TGTGCCAGCAGGGACATACCCCGAAGCTACGAGCAGTACTTC. Residues: CASRDIPRSYEQYF.